This T cell receptor beta chain was profiled in a study of T cell responses to AZD1222 COVID-19 vaccine. Notes on the study in general: Spike-specific TCR breadth rose after two AZD1222 doses, and depth rose as well. Donors in the cohort were predominantly white British and more often female, and clonal diversity was possibly underestimated. In the spike-specific TCR repertoire, nearly half reportedly target unmutated variant regions. All repertoire sampling was performed exclusively after the peak T cell response.

As to this clone: The antigen is not known.

The germline gives CDR1 MNHEY, CDR2 SMNVEV (reference sequence). The V and J ends lost 3 bases and 4 bases, in that order; junction bases with no gene match: 9. The CDR3 totals 17 residues. Assay: immunoSEQ multiplex PCR; the TCRdb copy retains only in-frame clones and omits some. Of nearly 200,000 clones in the sample, roughly 92% are singletons; the top ten hold less than 1.2%. This TCR was sampled from an adult who received the AZD1222 COVID-19 vaccine. Sequencing used peripheral blood, obtained 28 days after the second AZD1222 dose. The chain links TRBV27 to TRBJ2-1; TRBD2 matches at 10 bases. CDR3 bases: TGTGCCAGCAGTTTCCAAACACTAGCGGGGCTGTACAATGAGCAGTTCTTC. It specifies CASSFQTLAGLYNEQFF.